This TCR beta chain was recovered during a study of blood T cells in healthy people across ages. Overall study: When template switching was applied, about one barcoded beta molecule was captured per two T cells.

Germline V gene data show CDR1 as SGHRS and CDR2 as YFSETQ. CDR3 length: 18 amino acids. V lost 1 base, J lost 6 bases, and 23 bases lay in between. Alongside a J-beta primer mix, a sample-barcoded 5' primer served in a second PCR lasting roughly 6 to 11 cycles. TCRdb fed the 5' RACE reads into MiXCR, producing one record per CDR3 protein. The sample records 600,000 or so distinct CDR3 sequences, under 30% being singletons. Sequencing was performed on blood. This chain uses TRBV5-1 with TRBJ2-1; D may match TRBD1 or TRBD2 (7 bases each). The clonotype comes from a woman aged 80 or older in good health. In DNA form, the CDR3 reads TGCGCCAGCAGCTTGAGTCGGGGAAACAGGGGAGGGGGCAATGAGCAGTTCTTC. Protein: CASSLSRGNRGGGNEQFF.